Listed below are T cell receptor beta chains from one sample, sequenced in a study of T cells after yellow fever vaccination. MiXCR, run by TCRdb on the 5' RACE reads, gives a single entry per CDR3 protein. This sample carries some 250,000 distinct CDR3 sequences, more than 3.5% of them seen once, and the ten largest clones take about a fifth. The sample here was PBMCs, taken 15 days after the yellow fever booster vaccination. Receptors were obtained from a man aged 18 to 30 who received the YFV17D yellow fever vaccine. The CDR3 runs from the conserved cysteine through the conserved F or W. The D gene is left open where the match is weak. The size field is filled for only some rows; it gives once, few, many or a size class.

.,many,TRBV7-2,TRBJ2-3,CASSTTTSTDTQYF,TGTGCCAGCAGCACAACTACCAGCACAGATACGCAGTATTTT
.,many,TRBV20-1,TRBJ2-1,CSARVTMGEQFF,TGCAGTGCTAGGGTAACAATGGGTGAGCAGTTCTTC
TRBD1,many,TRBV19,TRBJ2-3,CASSMDRASTDTQYF,TGTGCCAGTAGTATGGACAGGGCGAGCACAGATACGCAGTATTTT
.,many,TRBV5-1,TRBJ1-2,CASSLVSGPTNYGYTF,TGCGCCAGCAGCTTGGTTTCCGGGCCGACTAACTATGGCTACACCTTC
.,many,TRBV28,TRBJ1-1,CAIKKTSGANTEAFF,TGTGCCATCAAGAAGACCTCAGGGGCGAACACTGAAGCTTTCTTT
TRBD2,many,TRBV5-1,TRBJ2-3,CASSPGLVTDTQYF,TGCGCCAGCAGCCCGGGACTAGTCACAGATACGCAGTATTTT
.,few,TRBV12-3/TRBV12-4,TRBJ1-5,CASSLRATNQPQHF,TGTGCCAGCAGTTTAAGGGCGACTAATCAGCCCCAGCATTTT
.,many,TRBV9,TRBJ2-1,CASSVGSSGGVYNEQFF,TGTGCCAGCAGCGTAGGGTCCTCCGGGGGAGTCTACAATGAGCAGTTCTTC
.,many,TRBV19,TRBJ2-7,CASSTTGTPGSEQYF,TGTGCCAGTAGTACCACCGGGACACCTGGCTCGGAGCAGTACTTC
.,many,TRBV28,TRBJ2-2,CASSLRQIPGELFF,TGTGCCAGCAGTTTAAGGCAGATCCCCGGGGAGCTGTTTTTT
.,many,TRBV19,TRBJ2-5,CASSKADQETQYF,TGTGCCAGTAGTAAGGCGGACCAAGAGACCCAGTACTTC
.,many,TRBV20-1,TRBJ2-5,CSASKVEQETQYF,TGCAGTGCTAGTAAAGTAGAGCAGGAGACCCAGTACTTC
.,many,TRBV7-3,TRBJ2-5,CASSSGVQETQYF,TGTGCCAGCAGCTCAGGGGTACAAGAGACCCAGTACTTC
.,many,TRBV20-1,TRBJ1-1,CSASPPTSNTEAFF,TGCAGTGCTAGCCCCCCCACCTCGAACACTGAAGCTTTCTTT
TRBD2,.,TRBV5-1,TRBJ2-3,CASSLATSGGDDTQYF,TGCGCCAGCAGCTTGGCGACTAGCGGGGGGGACGATACGCAGTATTTT
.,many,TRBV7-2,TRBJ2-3,CASSPHYSELVGTDTQYF,TGTGCCAGCAGCCCCCACTACTCAGAACTAGTTGGCACAGATACGCAGTATTTT
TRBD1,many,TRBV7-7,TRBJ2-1,CASSADREGEQFF,TGTGCCAGCAGCGCGGACAGGGAAGGTGAGCAGTTCTTC
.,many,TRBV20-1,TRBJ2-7,CSASRGVPYEQYF,TGCAGTGCTAGTCGAGGGGTCCCCTACGAGCAGTACTTC
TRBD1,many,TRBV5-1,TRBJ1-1,CASSPWDSQKDTEAFF,TGCGCCAGCAGCCCCTGGGACAGTCAGAAGGACACTGAAGCTTTCTTT
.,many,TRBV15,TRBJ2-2,CATRLTGHNTGELFF,TGTGCCACCAGGTTGACAGGACACAACACCGGGGAGCTGTTTTTT
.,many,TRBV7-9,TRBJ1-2,CASSSGLSPGYTF,TGTGCCAGCAGCTCGGGACTTAGTCCTGGCTACACCTTC
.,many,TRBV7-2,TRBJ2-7,CASSPSQDHEQYF,TGTGCCAGCAGCCCTAGTCAGGATCACGAGCAGTACTTC
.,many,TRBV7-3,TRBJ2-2,CASSLAGPQGGELFF,TGTGCCAGCAGCTTGGCGGGACCCCAGGGCGGGGAGCTGTTTTTT
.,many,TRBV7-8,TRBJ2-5,CASSLGGSKETQYF,TGTGCCAGCAGCTTAGGGGGATCAAAAGAGACCCAGTACTTC